This passage covers 4 T cell receptor beta chains from one sample sequenced in a study of metastatic and nonmetastatic thyroid tumors (TCRdb year 2020). No treatment had been received by any patient before thyroid surgery. Libraries were made using PCR. The listed sequencing device is Illumina HiSeq 4000. TCRdb passed the public sequencing reads through fastp at Q25 and MiXCR, retaining productive beta sequences. The sample table shows around 8,000 clones, and roughly 25% are seen once. The ten largest clonotypes hold roughly a quarter of the sample. Sequencing was done on a sample of tumor tissue. These receptors originate from a female donor with papillary thyroid cancer or a benign thyroid nodule (not recorded which). Some clones in this sample may be carry-over from other donors' samples.

The rearrangement links TRBV28 to TRBJ2-7; 9 bases are shared with TRBD1. V trimming: 5 bases; J trimming: 6 bases; junction bases outside the gene matches: 11. The CDR3 has 15 residues. The germline V gene encodes CDR1 MDHEN and CDR2 SYDVKM. CDR3 sequence (DNA): TGTGCCAGCAGTACCACCGGGACAGGGCTGACCGAGCAGTACTTC. This encodes CASSTTGTGLTEQYF.

This clone is categorized as medium-sized (0.01 to 0.1%). This rearrangement joins TRBV6-1 to TRBJ1-3, with D unresolved. CDR1 and CDR2 from the germline V gene are MNHNS and SASEGT. V lost 6 bases and J 0 bases, leaving 18 bases between the germline ends. The CDR3 covers 17 residues. CDR3 DNA: TGTGCCAGCAGCCTCACAAGGCCCTCCAGCTCTGGAAACACCATATATTTT. Encoded protein: CASSLTRPSSSGNTIYF.

This clone was picked up many times. V is TRBV11-3 and J is TRBJ1-2, with unresolved D. V lost 3 bases, J lost 2 bases, and 10 bases lay in between. CDR3 length: 14 amino acids. Germline CDR1 and CDR2: SGHNT and YENEEA. The DNA of the CDR3 is TGTGCCAGCAGCTTGGACGGTCTGAACTATGGCTACACCTTC. Protein product: CASSLDGLNYGYTF. The full variable domain, completed using reference TRBV11-3 and TRBJ1-2, is EAGVVQSPRYKIIEKKQPVAFWCNPISGHNTLYWYLQNLGQGPELLIRYENEEAVDDSQLPKDRFSAERLKGVDSTLKIQPAELGDSAVYLCASSLDGLNYGYTFGSGTRLTVV.

This clone was counted ten times or more. The chain is built from TRBV20-1 and TRBJ2-3, with TRBD1 as a possible D gene (5 bases). There are 14 residues in the CDR3. Germline CDR1 reads DFQATT; CDR2 reads SNEGSKA (reference sequence). V was pared by 0 bases and J by 4 bases, with 11 bases between. As DNA, the CDR3 is TGCAGTGCTAGAGACAGGGTTGGGGCAGATACGCAGTATTTT. Protein: CSARDRVGADTQYF.